The next 3 T cell receptor beta chains were all read from a single sample in a study of T cell responses to AZD1222 COVID-19 vaccine. Profiling relied on immunoSEQ multiplex PCR, and the TCRdb table lists in-frame clones only, not all of them. Counted here are more than 100,000 clones, roughly 85% occurring once; the ten biggest clones make up approximately 8%. Specimen: peripheral blood, collected 28 days after the second dose of the MenACWY control vaccine. These receptors came from an adult who received the MenACWY meningococcal vaccine as a control.

CDR3 DNA sequence: TGTGCCAGCAGTCCGGGTCTGAACACTGAAGCTTTCTTT. Translated, it gives CASSPGLNTEAFF. The rearrangement joins TRBV27 to TRBJ1-1; D remains ambiguous. The length of the CDR3 is 13 residues. V dropped 5 bases and J dropped 0 bases, with 7 bases sitting between them. CDR1 MNHEY and CDR2 SMNVEV come from the germline V gene (reference sequence).

The V call is TRBV5-1, the J call TRBJ2-1; D is unclear. Germline CDR1 is SGHRS and CDR2 is YFSETQ. V lost 1 base and J lost 5, with 7 bases in between. This CDR3 has 13 residues. The CDR3 DNA is TGCGCCAGCAGCTTGCCAGTAAACAATGAGCAGTTCTTC. Amino acid sequence: CASSLPVNNEQFF.

The rearrangement joins TRBV6-5 to TRBJ2-6, with a weak D call TRBD1 (5 bases). This CDR3 comprises 15 residues. The germline gives CDR1 MNHEY, CDR2 SVGAGI. Trimming stripped 2 bases from V and 2 bases from J, with 7 bases between. Written as DNA, the CDR3 is TGTGCCAGCAGTTACAGGGGTACTGGGGCCAACGTCCTGACTTTC. It is translated as CASSYRGTGANVLTF.